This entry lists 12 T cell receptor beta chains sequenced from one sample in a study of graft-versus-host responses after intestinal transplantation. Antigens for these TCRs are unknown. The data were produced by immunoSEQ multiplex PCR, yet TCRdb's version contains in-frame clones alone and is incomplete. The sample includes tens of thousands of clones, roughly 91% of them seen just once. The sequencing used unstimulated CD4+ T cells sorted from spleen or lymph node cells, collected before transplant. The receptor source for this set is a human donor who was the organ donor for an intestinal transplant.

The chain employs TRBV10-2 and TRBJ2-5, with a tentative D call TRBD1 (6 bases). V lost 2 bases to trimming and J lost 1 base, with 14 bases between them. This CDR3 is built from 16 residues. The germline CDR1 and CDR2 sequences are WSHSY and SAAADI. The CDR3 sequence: CASSEPPGRGQETQYF. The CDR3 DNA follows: TGCGCCAGCAGTGAGCCCCCGGGCAGGGGCCAAGAGACCCAGTACTTC.

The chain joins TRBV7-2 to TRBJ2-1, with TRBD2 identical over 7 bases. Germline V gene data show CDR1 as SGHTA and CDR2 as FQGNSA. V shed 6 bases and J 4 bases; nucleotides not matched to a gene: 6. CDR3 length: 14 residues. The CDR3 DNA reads TGTGCCAGCAGGGGGGGAGGGTTTTACAATGAGCAGTTCTTC. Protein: CASRGGGFYNEQFF.

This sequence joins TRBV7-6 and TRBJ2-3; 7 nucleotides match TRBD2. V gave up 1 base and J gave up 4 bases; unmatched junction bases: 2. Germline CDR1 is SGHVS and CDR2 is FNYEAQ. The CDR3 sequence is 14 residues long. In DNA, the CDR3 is TGTGCCAGCAGCTTAGGGGCGGGAGCAGATACGCAGTATTTT. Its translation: CASSLGAGADTQYF. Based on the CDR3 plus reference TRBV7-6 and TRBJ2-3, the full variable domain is GAGVSQSPRYKVTKRGQDVALRCDPISGHVSLYWYRQALGQGPEFLTYFNYEAQQDKSGLPNDRFSAERPEGSISTLTIQRTEQRDSAMYRCASSLGAGADTQYFGPGTRLTVL.

CDR3 DNA: TGTGCCAGCAGCTTGCACCGGGACAGGGGGGTCACAGATACGCAGTATTTT. Encoded protein: CASSLHRDRGVTDTQYF. This chain links TRBV5-8 with TRBJ2-3; 11 nucleotides align to TRBD1. The CDR3 runs 17 residues. CDR1 and CDR2 from the germline V gene are SGHTS and YDEGEE. J lost 2 bases, V lost 1 base, and 6 bases had no gene match.

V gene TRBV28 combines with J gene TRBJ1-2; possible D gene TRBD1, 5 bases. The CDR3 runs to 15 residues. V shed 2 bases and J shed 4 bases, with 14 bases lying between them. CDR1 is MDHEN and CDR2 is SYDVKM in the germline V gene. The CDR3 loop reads CASSLGFDRPYGYTF. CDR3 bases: TGTGCCAGCAGTTTAGGCTTCGACAGACCCTATGGCTACACCTTC.

The CDR3 DNA reads TGCGCCAGCAGCCCAACTAGCGGGGACGCGGATGAGCAGTTCTTC. Protein sequence: CASSPTSGDADEQFF. The chain links TRBV5-1 to TRBJ2-1; 10 nucleotides line up with TRBD2. V gave up 4 bases and J gave up 8 bases; unmatched junction bases: 9. The germline CDR1 and CDR2 sequences are SGHRS and YFSETQ. CDR3 length: 15 residues.

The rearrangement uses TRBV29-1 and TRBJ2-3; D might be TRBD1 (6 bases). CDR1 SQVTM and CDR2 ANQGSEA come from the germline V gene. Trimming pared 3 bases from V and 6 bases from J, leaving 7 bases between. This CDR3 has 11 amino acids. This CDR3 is CSVDQGDTQYF. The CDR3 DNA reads TGCAGCGTTGATCAGGGGGATACGCAGTATTTT.

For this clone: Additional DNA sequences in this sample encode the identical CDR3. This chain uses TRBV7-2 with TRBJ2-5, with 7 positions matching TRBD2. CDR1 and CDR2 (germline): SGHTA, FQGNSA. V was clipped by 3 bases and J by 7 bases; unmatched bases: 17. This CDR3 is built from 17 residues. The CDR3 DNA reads TGTGCCAGCAGCTTTATACAAGGTAGCGGGCGGTTAGGGACCCAGTACTTC. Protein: CASSFIQGSGRLGTQYF.

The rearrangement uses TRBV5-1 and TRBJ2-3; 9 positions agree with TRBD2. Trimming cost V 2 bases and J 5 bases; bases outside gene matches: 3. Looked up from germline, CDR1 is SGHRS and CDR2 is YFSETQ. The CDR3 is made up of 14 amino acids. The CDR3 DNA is TGCGCCAGCAGCTTAGGAGCGGGAGGAGATACGCAGTATTTT. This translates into CASSLGAGGDTQYF. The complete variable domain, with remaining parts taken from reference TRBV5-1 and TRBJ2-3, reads KAGVTQTPRYLIKTRGQQVTLSCSPISGHRSVSWYQQTPGQGLQFLFEYFSETQRNKGNFPGRFSGRQFSNSRSEMNVSTLELGDSALYLCASSLGAGGDTQYFGPGTRLTVL.

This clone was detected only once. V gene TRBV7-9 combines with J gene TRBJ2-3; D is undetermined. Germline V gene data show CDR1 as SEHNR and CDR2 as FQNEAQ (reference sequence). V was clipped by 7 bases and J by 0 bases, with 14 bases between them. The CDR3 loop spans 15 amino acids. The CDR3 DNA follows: TGTGCCAGCACACTTTGGGGAATTAGCACAGATACGCAGTATTTT. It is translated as CASTLWGISTDTQYF.

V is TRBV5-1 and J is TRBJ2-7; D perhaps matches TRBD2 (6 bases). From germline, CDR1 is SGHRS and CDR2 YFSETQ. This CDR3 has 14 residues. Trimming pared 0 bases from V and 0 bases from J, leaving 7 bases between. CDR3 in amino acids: CASSLAGLSYEQYF. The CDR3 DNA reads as TGCGCCAGCAGCTTGGCGGGACTCTCCTACGAGCAGTACTTC.

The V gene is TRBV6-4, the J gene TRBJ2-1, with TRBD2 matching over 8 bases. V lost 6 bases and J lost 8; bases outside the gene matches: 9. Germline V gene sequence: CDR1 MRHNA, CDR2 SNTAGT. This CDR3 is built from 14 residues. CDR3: CASRTTSGAHEQFF. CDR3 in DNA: TGTGCCAGCAGGACAACTAGCGGAGCCCATGAGCAGTTCTTC.